These 13 T cell receptor beta chains were all obtained from the same sample, sequenced in a study of blood T cells in healthy people across ages. A J-beta primer mix and a sample-barcoded 5' primer were used in a second PCR of about 7 to 12 cycles. In TCRdb, the 5' RACE reads were re-called with MiXCR into one record per CDR3 protein. The sample contains some 1,800,000 distinct CDR3 sequences, approximately 40% of which appear only once. Sequencing used blood. The receptor set was obtained from a human donor in good health.

The chain is built from TRBV4-1 and TRBJ1-2, with a weak D call TRBD1 (5 bases). Trimming took off 4 bases at V and 1 base at J, with 16 bases between the two ends. Looked up from germline, CDR1 is MGHRA and CDR2 is YSYEKL. This CDR3 region has 16 residues. The CDR3 nucleotides read TGCGCCAGCAGCCTTACACTACAGGCTATTAACTATGGCTACACCTTC. This codes for CASSLTLQAINYGYTF.

This clonotype appeared a single time. The rearrangement joins TRBV5-1 to TRBJ2-2; 7 bases map to TRBD1. Losses at the gene ends were 4 bases for V and 4 bases for J; bases not matched to a gene: 7. This CDR3 has 15 residues. The V gene's germline CDR1 is SGHRS and CDR2 YFSETQ. CDR3 amino acids: CASSPGTVVTGELFF. CDR3 nucleotides: TGCGCCAGCAGCCCCGGGACAGTAGTCACCGGGGAGCTGTTTTTT.

The chain carries TRBV3-1 and TRBJ2-2; TRBD2 aligns across 13 bases. V was pared by 7 bases and J by 2 bases, with 7 bases of the junction left unmatched. The CDR3 has 17 residues. From germline, CDR1 is LGHDT and CDR2 YNNKEL (reference sequence). The CDR3 region has the DNA TGTGCCAGCACCCTGGGACTAGCGGGGACAAACACCGGGGAGCTGTTTTTT. Protein sequence: CASTLGLAGTNTGELFF.

This chain joins TRBV7-6 and TRBJ2-1, with D possibly being TRBD2 (5 bases). Germline loops: CDR1 SGHVS, CDR2 FNYEAQ. Trimming shortened V by 7 bases and J by 5 bases, and 21 bases separated the two germline ends. This CDR3 is built from 16 residues. This CDR3 reads CASTPIDGEWNNEQFF. For the CDR3, the DNA is TGTGCCAGCACCCCGATCGACGGGGAGTGGAACAATGAGCAGTTCTTC.

This chain uses TRBV18 with TRBJ2-7; 8 bases are shared with TRBD1. Germline V CDR1 and CDR2: KGHSH, LQKENI. Germline trimming cut 9 bases from V and 2 bases from J; bases unmatched to any gene: 12. The CDR3 contains 15 residues. The CDR3: CASSQDREFPYEQYF. The CDR3 coding sequence is TGTGCCAGTTCCCAGGACAGGGAATTCCCCTACGAGCAGTACTTC.

The chain couples TRBV7-2 to TRBJ1-4; TRBD1 agrees at 8 bases. The CDR3 is 15 residues long. Losses at the gene ends were 5 bases for V and 6 bases for J; bases not matched to a gene: 8. Germline assignment: CDR1 SGHTA and CDR2 FQGNSA. The CDR3 DNA reads TGTGCCAGCAGCCGGTCCCAGGGGGCTGATGAAAAACTGTTTTTT. Translated, it gives CASSRSQGADEKLFF.

The rearrangement joins TRBV4-3 to TRBJ1-3; D unclear. The length of the CDR3 is 13 residues. The germline CDR1 and CDR2 sequences are LGHNA and YSLEER. V was cut by 0 bases and J by 7 bases, with 7 bases left in between. The CDR3 DNA follows: TGCGCCAGCAGCCAAGAAAAGGGCAACACCATATATTTT. The encoded protein is CASSQEKGNTIYF.

This clonotype was seen more than once but under ten times. The rearrangement uses TRBV7-7 and TRBJ1-4; D might be TRBD1 (6 bases). Trimming took 5 bases from V and 6 from J, leaving 10 bases between them. The CDR3 extends over 13 amino acids. Germline assignment: CDR1 SSHAT and CDR2 FNYEAQ (reference sequence). CDR3 region: CASSRDTHEKLFF. The DNA for the CDR3 is TGTGCCAGCAGCAGGGACACACATGAAAAACTGTTTTTT.

In this sample, this clonotype turned up a few times. The gene calls are TRBV7-8 and TRBJ1-2; 10 bases map to TRBD1. Germline V CDR1 and CDR2: SGHVS, FQNEAQ. The CDR3 loop spans 19 amino acids. The V gene end was trimmed by 1 base and the J gene end by 3 bases; junction bases not matched to a gene: 14. The CDR3 sequence is CASSLGRRSPGQGHYGYTF. CDR3 in DNA: TGTGCCAGCAGCTTAGGGAGGAGATCTCCGGGACAGGGGCACTATGGCTACACCTTC.

V usage is TRBV5-1 and J usage is TRBJ2-3; D is uncertain. Deletions cut 0 bases from V and 2 bases from J, with 7 bases between. The CDR3 spans 14 residues. Germline lookup yields CDR1 SGHRS and CDR2 YFSETQ. CDR3 in amino acids: CASSLVAFTDTQYF. The CDR3, as DNA: TGCGCCAGCAGCTTGGTGGCATTCACAGATACGCAGTATTTT.

Of note for this clonotype: This may be a read error, as it is one base from a much larger clone. This sequence joins TRBV29-1 and TRBJ2-3; TRBD2 matches at 10 bases. From germline, CDR1 is SQVTM and CDR2 ANQGSEA. The CDR3 length is 18 residues. DNA of the CDR3: TGCAGCGTGGCTAGCGGGGGTTACTCAACTACTAGCACAGGTACGCAGTATTTT. This codes for CSVASGGYSTTSTGTQYF.

This clonotype was seen a handful of times. The chain carries TRBV7-9 and TRBJ2-1, with TRBD2 matching 9 bases. Looked up from germline, CDR1 is SEHNR and CDR2 is FQNEAQ (reference sequence). The CDR3 extends over 18 amino acids. With 2 bases clipped from V and 5 bases from J, the junction kept 13 bases outside the gene matches. CDR3 coding DNA: TGTGCCAGCAGCTTATGGCGGGGGGGCGGTTCAACCCACAATGAGCAGTTCTTC. Translated: CASSLWRGGGSTHNEQFF.

The CDR3 bases are TGCAGCGTTGAAGGAGGACAGGGGCTCTATGGCTACACCTTC. Translation: CSVEGGQGLYGYTF. The chain is built from TRBV29-1 and TRBJ1-2; 9 bases fit TRBD1. The V and J ends lost 1 base and 4 bases, in that order; junction bases with no gene match: 4. Per the germline V gene, CDR1 is SQVTM and CDR2 is ANQGSEA. The length of the CDR3 is 14 residues.